This is a list of T cell receptor beta chains from one sample in a study of T cells after yellow fever vaccination. TCRdb analysed the 5' RACE reads with MiXCR anew, one entry per CDR3 protein. The repertoire includes approximately 300,000 distinct CDR3 sequences, around 7.3% of them detected once, and roughly a sixth sits in the top ten. The sequenced sample was PBMCs, obtained roughly 45 days after the first yellow fever vaccination. These receptors originate from a man aged 18-30 years who received the YFV17D yellow fever vaccine. The CDR3 runs from the conserved cysteine through the conserved F or W. Each record gives: V gene, clone size, D gene, J gene, CDR3 protein, CDR3 DNA. A D gene is named only where the DNA matches it firmly. Only part of the rows carry a size: once, few, many, or a class if the clone is expanded.

V: TRBV28; size: -; D: -; J: TRBJ2-5; CDR3: CASSSQLARTQETQYF; DNA: TGTGCCAGCAGTTCTCAACTAGCCCGGACGCAAGAGACCCAGTACTTC
V: TRBV19; size: few; D: TRBD1; J: TRBJ2-7; CDR3: CASSISATGYSYEQYF; DNA: TGTGCCAGTAGTATATCCGCGACAGGGTATTCCTACGAGCAGTACTTC
V: TRBV30; size: few; D: TRBD1; J: TRBJ2-7; CDR3: CAWSTSTGSYEQYF; DNA: TGTGCCTGGAGTACCTCGACAGGGTCCTACGAGCAGTACTTC
V: TRBV4-3; size: many; D: TRBD1; J: TRBJ2-1; CDR3: CASSVQGRGNEQFF; DNA: TGCGCCAGCAGCGTACAGGGGCGCGGGAATGAGCAGTTCTTC
V: TRBV29-1; size: few; D: -; J: TRBJ2-2; CDR3: CSVRPSKGASGELFF; DNA: TGCAGCGTTCGGCCCTCCAAAGGTGCATCCGGGGAGCTGTTTTTT
V: TRBV7-8; size: -; D: -; J: TRBJ2-6; CDR3: CASSAGLRTSGANVLTF; DNA: TGTGCCAGCAGCGCCGGGCTCCGAACCTCTGGGGCCAACGTCCTGACTTTC
V: TRBV28; size: few; D: TRBD2; J: TRBJ2-2; CDR3: CASSLLGAGMTGELFF; DNA: TGTGCCAGCAGTCTCCTTGGAGCGGGGATGACCGGGGAGCTGTTTTTT
V: TRBV12-3/TRBV12-4; size: many; D: -; J: TRBJ1-1; CDR3: CASSLYREAFF; DNA: TGTGCCAGCAGTTTATATCGGGAAGCTTTCTTT
V: TRBV20-1; size: -; D: -; J: TRBJ2-5; CDR3: CSARDLGQETQYF; DNA: TGCAGTGCTAGAGATCTCGGACAAGAGACCCAGTACTTC
V: TRBV7-3; size: many; D: TRBD2; J: TRBJ2-2; CDR3: CASSLPPGTSGSGELFF; DNA: TGTGCCAGCAGCTTGCCTCCCGGGACTAGCGGCAGCGGGGAGCTGTTTTTT
V: TRBV9; size: -; D: -; J: TRBJ1-2; CDR3: CASSILQGGYSGYTF; DNA: TGTGCCAGCAGCATCCTTCAAGGAGGGTACAGTGGCTACACCTTC
V: TRBV4-1; size: many; D: -; J: TRBJ1-3; CDR3: CASSNPSISGNTIYF; DNA: TGCGCCAGCAGCAACCCATCGATTTCTGGAAACACCATATATTTT
V: TRBV4-1; size: -; D: TRBD1; J: TRBJ2-1; CDR3: CASSQTRNRGEGNEQFF; DNA: TGCGCCAGCAGCCAAACGCGAAACAGGGGTGAGGGCAATGAGCAGTTCTTC
V: TRBV5-1; size: -; D: -; J: TRBJ1-4; CDR3: CASSLVRQTTNEKLFF; DNA: TGCGCCAGCAGCTTAGTTCGACAGACAACTAATGAAAAACTGTTTTTT
V: TRBV7-8; size: few; D: TRBD1; J: TRBJ2-2; CDR3: CASSSGQLGLSRLFF; DNA: TGTGCCAGCAGCTCGGGACAGTTGGGTCTCAGTAGGCTGTTTTTT
V: TRBV28; size: few; D: -; J: TRBJ1-2; CDR3: CASSLDYRTYGYTF; DNA: TGTGCCAGCAGTTTAGACTATAGGACCTATGGCTACACCTTC
V: TRBV20-1; size: few; D: -; J: TRBJ2-1; CDR3: CSASSTRERNEQFF; DNA: TGCAGTGCTTCGTCGACACGGGAAAGGAATGAGCAGTTCTTC
V: TRBV6-1; size: few; D: -; J: TRBJ1-1; CDR3: CASRRAGSTEAFF; DNA: TGTGCCAGCAGAAGGGCAGGGTCCACTGAAGCTTTCTTT
V: TRBV7-2; size: few; D: -; J: TRBJ2-2; CDR3: CASSNSYYTGELFF; DNA: TGTGCCAGCAGCAACTCCTATTACACCGGGGAGCTGTTTTTT
V: TRBV12-3/TRBV12-4; size: few; D: -; J: TRBJ1-1; CDR3: CASSLAGGLGTEAFF; DNA: TGTGCCAGCAGTTTAGCCGGAGGGTTGGGCACTGAAGCTTTCTTT
V: TRBV5-1; size: many; D: -; J: TRBJ2-5; CDR3: CASSLETAQETQYF; DNA: TGCGCCAGCAGCTTGGAAACCGCCCAAGAGACCCAGTACTTC
V: TRBV7-3; size: many; D: -; J: TRBJ2-1; CDR3: CASSFRVASGSYNEQFF; DNA: TGTGCCAGCAGCTTCAGGGTTGCAAGCGGGTCCTACAATGAGCAGTTCTTC
V: TRBV7-9; size: -; D: -; J: TRBJ2-1; CDR3: CASSARTGSSYNEQFF; DNA: TGTGCCAGCAGCGCCCGCACAGGGTCATCCTACAATGAGCAGTTCTTC
V: TRBV6-1; size: few; D: TRBD1; J: TRBJ1-2; CDR3: CASSLLAAGTAAGYTF; DNA: TGTGCCAGCAGCCTACTTGCTGCCGGGACAGCGGCTGGCTACACCTTC
V: TRBV20-1; size: -; D: TRBD1; J: TRBJ1-3; CDR3: CSALPGQSSGNTIYF; DNA: TGCAGTGCCCTACCGGGACAGAGCTCTGGAAACACCATATATTTT
V: TRBV5-4; size: few; D: TRBD1; J: TRBJ1-1; CDR3: CASSLTGGREAFF; DNA: TGTGCCAGCAGCTTGACAGGGGGCCGGGAAGCTTTCTTT
V: TRBV12-3/TRBV12-4; size: few; D: -; J: TRBJ1-1; CDR3: CASSLLALGTAFF; DNA: TGTGCCAGCAGTTTGTTGGCTTTGGGAACAGCTTTCTTT
V: TRBV6-5; size: many; D: -; J: TRBJ2-3; CDR3: CASSHSTDTQYF; DNA: TGTGCCAGCAGCCATAGTACAGATACGCAGTATTTT
V: TRBV5-1; size: many; D: -; J: TRBJ2-2; CDR3: CASSFRGGSSGTGELFF; DNA: TGCGCCAGCAGCTTCCGAGGAGGTAGTTCTGGGACCGGGGAGCTGTTTTTT
V: TRBV29-1; size: few; D: -; J: TRBJ1-1; CDR3: CSVDHRVKDEAFF; DNA: TGCAGCGTTGATCATAGGGTTAAGGATGAAGCTTTCTTT
V: TRBV12-3/TRBV12-4; size: -; D: -; J: TRBJ1-2; CDR3: CASSLPPNYGYTF; DNA: TGTGCCAGCAGTTTACCGCCAAACTATGGCTACACCTTC
V: TRBV15; size: -; D: -; J: TRBJ2-2; CDR3: CATSQGGHMAAGELFF; DNA: TGTGCCACCAGCCAGGGGGGGCACATGGCGGCCGGGGAGCTGTTTTTT
V: TRBV7-3; size: -; D: -; J: TRBJ2-2; CDR3: CASSPQAGRGELFF; DNA: TGTGCCAGCAGCCCCCAGGCCGGTCGCGGGGAGCTGTTTTTT
V: TRBV6-5; size: many; D: -; J: TRBJ1-2; CDR3: CASSYSDRGAYGYTF; DNA: TGTGCCAGCAGTTACTCTGACCGGGGAGCCTATGGCTACACCTTC
V: TRBV12-3/TRBV12-4; size: few; D: -; J: TRBJ1-4; CDR3: CASSLGSRVGDEKLFF; DNA: TGTGCCAGCAGTTTAGGCAGCAGGGTCGGTGACGAAAAACTGTTTTTT
V: TRBV6-2/TRBV6-3; size: few; D: TRBD1; J: TRBJ1-2; CDR3: CASSRTGSTYTF; DNA: TGTGCCAGCAGCCGGACAGGCTCCACTTACACCTTC
V: TRBV6-4; size: -; D: -; J: TRBJ1-1; CDR3: CATPGYPEAFF; DNA: TGTGCCACCCCCGGGTATCCTGAAGCTTTCTTT
V: TRBV28; size: few; D: TRBD2; J: TRBJ2-5; CDR3: CASSPRRGGGYQETQYF; DNA: TGTGCCAGCAGTCCCCGGAGAGGCGGGGGATACCAAGAGACCCAGTACTTC
V: TRBV11-2; size: few; D: TRBD2; J: TRBJ2-6; CDR3: CAILQSGSPRGANVLTF; DNA: TGTGCCATCCTTCAAAGCGGGAGTCCGAGAGGGGCCAACGTCCTGACTTTC
V: TRBV6-1; size: -; D: TRBD1; J: TRBJ1-2; CDR3: CASRPQGAPGYGYTF; DNA: TGTGCCAGCAGGCCCCAGGGGGCGCCGGGCTATGGCTACACCTTC
V: TRBV18; size: -; D: TRBD2; J: TRBJ2-2; CDR3: CASSTRLAGGPDTGELFF; DNA: TGTGCCAGCTCAACACGTCTAGCGGGGGGGCCTGACACCGGGGAGCTGTTTTTT
V: TRBV5-1; size: few; D: -; J: TRBJ2-2; CDR3: CASSALTSANTGELFF; DNA: TGCGCCAGCAGCGCTTTGACATCAGCGAACACCGGGGAGCTGTTTTTT
V: TRBV12-3/TRBV12-4; size: -; D: -; J: TRBJ1-5; CDR3: CASSLAVTQPQHF; DNA: TGTGCCAGCAGTTTAGCAGTAACTCAGCCCCAGCATTTT
V: TRBV6-1; size: -; D: -; J: TRBJ2-2; CDR3: CASSPRTNTGELFF; DNA: TGTGCCAGCAGCCCGCGGACGAACACCGGGGAGCTGTTTTTT
V: TRBV5-1; size: -; D: -; J: TRBJ2-1; CDR3: CASTQRQEVDSYNEQFF; DNA: TGCGCCAGCACACAGAGACAGGAGGTGGACTCCTACAATGAGCAGTTCTTC
V: TRBV20-1; size: -; D: -; J: TRBJ2-1; CDR3: CSARDRGLARNEQFF; DNA: TGCAGTGCTAGAGATCGCGGGCTAGCGAGAAATGAGCAGTTCTTC
V: TRBV12-3/TRBV12-4; size: -; D: -; J: TRBJ1-5; CDR3: CASSTPGDSNQPQHF; DNA: TGTGCCAGCAGTACGCCAGGGGATAGCAATCAGCCCCAGCATTTT
V: TRBV18; size: few; D: -; J: TRBJ2-1; CDR3: CASTPHEQFF; DNA: TGTGCCAGTACCCCCCATGAGCAGTTCTTC
V: TRBV7-2; size: few; D: TRBD1; J: TRBJ2-5; CDR3: CASSLGQGRKETQYF; DNA: TGTGCCAGCAGCTTAGGACAGGGAAGGAAAGAGACCCAGTACTTC
V: TRBV7-9; size: few; D: -; J: TRBJ1-6; CDR3: CASSSPRNSPLHF; DNA: TGTGCCAGCAGCTCCCCCCGAAATTCACCCCTCCACTTT